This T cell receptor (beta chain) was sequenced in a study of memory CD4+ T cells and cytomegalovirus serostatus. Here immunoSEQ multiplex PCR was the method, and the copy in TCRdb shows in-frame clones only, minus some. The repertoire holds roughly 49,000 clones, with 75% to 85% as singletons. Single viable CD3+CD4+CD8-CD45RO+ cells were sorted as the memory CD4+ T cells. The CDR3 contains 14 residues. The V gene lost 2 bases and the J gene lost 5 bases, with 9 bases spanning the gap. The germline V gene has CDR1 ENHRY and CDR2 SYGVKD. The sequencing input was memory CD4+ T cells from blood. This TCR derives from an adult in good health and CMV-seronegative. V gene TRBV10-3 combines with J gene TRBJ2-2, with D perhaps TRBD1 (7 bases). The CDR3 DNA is TGTGCCATCAGTGAGGCAGGGGGGACCGGGGAGCTGTTTTTT. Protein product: CAISEAGGTGELFF.